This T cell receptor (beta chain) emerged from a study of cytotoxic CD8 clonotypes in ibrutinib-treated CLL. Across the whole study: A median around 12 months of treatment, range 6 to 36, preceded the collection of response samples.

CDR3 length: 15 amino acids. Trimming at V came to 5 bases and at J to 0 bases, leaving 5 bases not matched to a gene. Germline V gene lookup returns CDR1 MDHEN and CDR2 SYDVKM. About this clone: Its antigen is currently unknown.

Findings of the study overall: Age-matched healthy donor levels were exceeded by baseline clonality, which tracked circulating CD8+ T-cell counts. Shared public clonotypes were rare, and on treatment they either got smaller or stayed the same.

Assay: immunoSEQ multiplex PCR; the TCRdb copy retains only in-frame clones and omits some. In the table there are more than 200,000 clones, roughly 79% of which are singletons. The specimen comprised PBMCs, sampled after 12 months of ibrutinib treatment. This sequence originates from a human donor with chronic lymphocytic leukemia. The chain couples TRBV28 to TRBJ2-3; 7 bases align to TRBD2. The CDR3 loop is CASSAPSGSTDTQYF. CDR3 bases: TGTGCCAGCAGTGCCCCTAGCGGCAGCACAGATACGCAGTATTTT.